A selection of T cell receptor beta chains follows, all from one sample in a study of CD4 T cells in relation to SARS-CoV-2 and coronaviruses. Assay: immunoSEQ multiplex PCR; the TCRdb copy retains only in-frame clones and omits some. The sample has 25,000 to 30,000 clones; roughly four fifths are singletons. No antigen has been assigned to these receptors. Sample: CD4+ T cells from PBMCs, cultured in vitro. The source of these receptors is a human donor in good health. Each CDR3 is given with its conserved first and last residue. Fields, in order: D gene, clone size, J gene, V gene, CDR3 DNA, CDR3 protein. A D gene is named only where the DNA matches it firmly. Not every row has a clone size; where given, it reads once, few, many or a size class.

D: NA; size: NA; J: TRBJ2-1; V: TRBV4-1; DNA: TGCGCCAGCAGCCAACCGCGGGGTGAGCAGTTCTTC; CDR3: CASSQPRGEQFF
D: NA; size: NA; J: TRBJ2-5; V: TRBV7-4; DNA: TGTGCCAGCAGCCCCCCGCCGATGCGGCCCGAGACCCAGTACTTC; CDR3: CASSPPPMRPETQYF
D: TRBD1; size: few; J: TRBJ1-6; V: TRBV7-2; DNA: TGTGCCAGCAGCTTAGAGGGGGCGCGCAAATCACCCCTCCACTTT; CDR3: CASSLEGARKSPLHF
D: TRBD1; size: NA; J: TRBJ1-3; V: TRBV10-3; DNA: TGTGCCATCAGCTTACAGGGGGCGCCTGGAAACACCATATATTTT; CDR3: CAISLQGAPGNTIYF
D: TRBD1; size: NA; J: TRBJ1-5; V: TRBV7-2; DNA: TGTGCCAGCAGCTTCTGGACAGGGGGTAGTCAAAGCCAGCCCCAGCATTTT; CDR3: CASSFWTGGSQSQPQHF
D: TRBD1; size: NA; J: TRBJ1-2; V: TRBV24-1; DNA: TGTGCCACCAGGCTCCCGGGACAGGGATCCGGCTACACCTTC; CDR3: CATRLPGQGSGYTF
D: NA; size: once; J: TRBJ1-2; V: TRBV5-8; DNA: TGTGCCAGCAGCTTTGGGGGGTCCTATGGCTACACCTTC; CDR3: CASSFGGSYGYTF
D: NA; size: NA; J: TRBJ2-7; V: TRBV6-1; DNA: TGTGCCAGCAGTGAAACCGAGGGGCTCTACGAGCAGTACTTC; CDR3: CASSETEGLYEQYF
D: NA; size: NA; J: TRBJ2-3; V: TRBV6-6; DNA: TGTGCCAGCAGTAGGCGAGACTCCCTTAGCACAGATACGCAGTATTTT; CDR3: CASSRRDSLSTDTQYF
D: NA; size: NA; J: TRBJ2-2; V: TRBV5-1; DNA: TGCGCCAGCAGCTTACGACAGGGAGGGAACACCGGGGAGCTGTTTTTT; CDR3: CASSLRQGGNTGELFF
D: NA; size: NA; J: TRBJ1-1; V: TRBV30; DNA: TGTGCCTGGACCAACGGGGTTGGAGACACTGAAGCTTTCTTT; CDR3: CAWTNGVGDTEAFF
D: NA; size: once; J: TRBJ1-1; V: TRBV20-1; DNA: TGCAGTGCTAGTTGGGGGGTAACTGAAGCTTTCTTT; CDR3: CSASWGVTEAFF
D: NA; size: NA; J: TRBJ1-1; V: TRBV6-5; DNA: TGTGCCAGCAGGACCACAGGGTACACTGAAGCTTTCTTT; CDR3: CASRTTGYTEAFF
D: NA; size: NA; J: TRBJ2-6; V: TRBV4-3; DNA: TGCGCCAGCAGCCAAGAAGGGGGGGCGGGAGGGGCCAACGTCCTGACTTTC; CDR3: CASSQEGGAGGANVLTF
D: TRBD1; size: NA; J: TRBJ2-7; V: TRBV7-8; DNA: TGTGCCAGCAGACCCGGGACAGCGTCCTACGAGCAGTACTTC; CDR3: CASRPGTASYEQYF
D: NA; size: few; J: TRBJ1-4; V: TRBV6-5; DNA: TGTGCCAGCAGCGCGACCAATGAAAAACTGTTTTTT; CDR3: CASSATNEKLFF
D: TRBD2; size: NA; J: TRBJ2-5; V: TRBV7-2; DNA: TGTGCCAGCAGCCCCCGCCTAGCGGGGGGGGAGACCCAGTACTTC; CDR3: CASSPRLAGGETQYF
D: TRBD2; size: few; J: TRBJ2-7; V: TRBV3-1/TRBV3-2; DNA: TGTGCCAGCAGCCAGCAAAGCGCGGGGGTCGGCGAGCAGTACTTC; CDR3: CASSQQSAGVGEQYF
D: NA; size: once; J: TRBJ2-2; V: TRBV5-1; DNA: TGCGCCAGCAGCTTTGCTACAGACCCTATTGGCACCGGGGAGCTGTTTTTT; CDR3: CASSFATDPIGTGELFF